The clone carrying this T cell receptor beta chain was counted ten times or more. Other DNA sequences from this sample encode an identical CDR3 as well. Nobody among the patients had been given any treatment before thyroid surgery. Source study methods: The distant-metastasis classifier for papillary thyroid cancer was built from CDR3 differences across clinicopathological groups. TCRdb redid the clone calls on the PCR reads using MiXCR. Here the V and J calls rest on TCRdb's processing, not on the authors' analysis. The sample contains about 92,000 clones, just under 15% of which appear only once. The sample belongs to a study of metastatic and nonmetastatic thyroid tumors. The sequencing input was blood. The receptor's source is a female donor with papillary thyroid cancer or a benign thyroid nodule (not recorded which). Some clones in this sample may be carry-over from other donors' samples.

The CDR3 nucleotides read TGTGCCAGCAGCCGGGGGACAGAAGAAAACATTCAGTACTTC. Its translation is CASSRGTEENIQYF. This chain links TRBV12-3 or TRBV12-4 with TRBJ2-4; possible D gene TRBD1, 7 bases. The CDR3 is 14 amino acids. Between the trimmed V and J ends, which lost 6 bases and 5 bases, there was a span of 14 bases.